This entry is about one TCR beta chain. This entry belongs to a study of T cells after yellow fever vaccination. CDR3 length: 17 residues. After removal of 8 bases from V and 1 base from J, the junction contained 10 bases not matched to a gene. Per the germline V gene, CDR1 is LNHNV and CDR2 is YYDKDF (reference sequence). TCRdb redid the calling of the 5' RACE reads with MiXCR, one entry per CDR3 protein. This table holds roughly 240,000 distinct CDR3 sequences, 6% to 8% found once. This rearrangement joins TRBV15 to TRBJ2-2; 10 bases fit TRBD2. This clonotype was sampled from a man aged 25 to 45 who received the YFV17D yellow fever vaccine. The sequencing here drew on CD4+ T cells sorted from PBMCs, taken on the day of the yellow fever booster vaccination. The CDR3, as DNA: TGTGCCACCTCCTCCTCGATAGCGGGAGGGAACACCGGGGAGCTGTTTTTT. Its translation is CATSSSIAGGNTGELFF. The full variable domain, its missing parts supplied by reference TRBV15 and TRBJ2-2, is DAMVIQNPRYQVTQFGKPVTLSCSQTLNHNVMYWYQQKSSQAPKLLFHYYDKDFNNEADTPDNFQSRRPNTSFCFLDIRSPGLGDTAMYLCATSSSIAGGNTGELFFGEGSRLTVL.